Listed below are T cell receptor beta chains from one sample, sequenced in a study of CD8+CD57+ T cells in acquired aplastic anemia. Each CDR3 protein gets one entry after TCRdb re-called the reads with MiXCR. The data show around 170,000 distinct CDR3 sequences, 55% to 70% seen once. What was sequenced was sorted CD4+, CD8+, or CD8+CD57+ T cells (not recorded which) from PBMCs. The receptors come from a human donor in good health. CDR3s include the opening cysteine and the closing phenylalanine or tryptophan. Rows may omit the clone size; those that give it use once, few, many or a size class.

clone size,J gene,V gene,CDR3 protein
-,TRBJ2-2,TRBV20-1,CSASGGGYTGELFF
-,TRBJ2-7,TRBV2,CASTSPEVQGGSYEQYF
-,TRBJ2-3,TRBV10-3,CAITRTSGGTDTQYF
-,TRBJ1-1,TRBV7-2,CASSLAYGGGNTEAFF
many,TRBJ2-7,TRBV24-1,CATSSAVSYEQYF
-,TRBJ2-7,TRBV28,CASSSRPGASLEYF
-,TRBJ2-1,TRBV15,CATMGMGVNEQFF
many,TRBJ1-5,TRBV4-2,CASSLGIGGSQPQHF
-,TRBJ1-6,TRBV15,CATSRTGDNNSPLHF
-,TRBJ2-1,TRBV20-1,CSARMDRSHEQFF
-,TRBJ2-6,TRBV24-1,CATSTASRSSGANVLTF
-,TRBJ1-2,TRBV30,CAWTNETGTIYGYTF
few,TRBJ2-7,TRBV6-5,CASRSWDRASHEQYF
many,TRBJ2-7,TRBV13,CASSLTLSPFEQYF
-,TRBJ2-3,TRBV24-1,CATSEGRASSDTQYF
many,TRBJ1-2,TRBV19,CASSGWTGGATNYGYTF
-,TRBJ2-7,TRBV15,CATSRDAETVSYEQYF
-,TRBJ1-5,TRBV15,CATSMGTLSGNQPQHF
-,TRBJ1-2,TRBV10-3,CAISDAIAGAGYTF
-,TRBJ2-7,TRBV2,CASSGDGAYEQYF
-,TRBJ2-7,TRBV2,CASSLTADYEQYF
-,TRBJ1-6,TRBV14,CASSQDKGGTLHF
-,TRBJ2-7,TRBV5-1,CASSLAWTGHYEQYF
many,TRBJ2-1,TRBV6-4,CASSAPGERGF
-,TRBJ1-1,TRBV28,CASSPDTSEAFF
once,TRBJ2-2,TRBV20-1,CSARGLAHTGELFF
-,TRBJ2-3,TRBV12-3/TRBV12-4,CASSSLDTQYF
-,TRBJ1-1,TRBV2,CASSDQGRGTEAFF
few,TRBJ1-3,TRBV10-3,CAISGTVSGNTIYF
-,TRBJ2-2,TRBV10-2,CASSESASGKPGELFF
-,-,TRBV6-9,CASSEAQGTYEQYF
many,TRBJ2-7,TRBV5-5,CASSPGVEYEQYF
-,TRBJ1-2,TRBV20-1,CSATRQGLNYGYTF
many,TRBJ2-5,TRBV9,CASSAEGLFQETQYF
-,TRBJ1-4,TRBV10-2,CASRRNRGEKLFF
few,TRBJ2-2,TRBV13,CASSVSGELFF
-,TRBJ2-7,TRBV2,CASSEGTGAEQYF
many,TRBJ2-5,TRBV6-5,CASSYLDGRETQYF
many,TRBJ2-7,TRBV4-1,CASSPKQGNDEQYF
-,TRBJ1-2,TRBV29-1,CSVDKPGQGRYGYTF
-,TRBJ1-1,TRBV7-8,CASSHRTGAWTEAFF
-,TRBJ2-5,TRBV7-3,CASSRDAGLATQYF
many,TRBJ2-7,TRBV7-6,CASSPLAGESSYEQYF
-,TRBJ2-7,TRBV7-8,CASTKTTGLEQYF
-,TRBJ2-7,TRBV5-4,CASSTNWDSSYEQYF
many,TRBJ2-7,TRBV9,CASSVDAGATAEQYF
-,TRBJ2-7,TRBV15,CATSGPGLAGGSYEQYF
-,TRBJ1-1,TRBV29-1,CSVTPLRNTEAFF
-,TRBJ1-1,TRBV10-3,CAISAGRDTEAFF
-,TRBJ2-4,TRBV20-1,CSANPLAGGHNIQYF
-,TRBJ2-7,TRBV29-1,CSVEGYSYEQYF
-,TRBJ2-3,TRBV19,CASSIGSGRVEETQYF
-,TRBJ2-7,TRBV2,CASDSSYEQYF